A selection of T cell receptor beta chains follows, all from one sample in a study of T cells in Graves' hyperthyroidism and ophthalmopathy. MiXCR, run by TCRdb on the multiplex PCR reads, gives a single entry per CDR3 protein. The profile shows about 520,000 distinct CDR3 sequences, roughly a quarter of them singletons. The sequencing sample was made of blood. All receptors come from a woman in her 30s with Graves' ophthalmopathy. Each CDR3 is given with its conserved first and last residue. D genes are given only for firm matches. Clone size appears in some rows only: once, few, many, or a class for an expanded clone.

TRBJ2-7,TRBD2,TRBV7-9,-,CASSFLGLASEQYF,TGTGCCAGCAGCTTCTTGGGACTAGCATCCGAGCAGTACTTC
TRBJ2-5,TRBD1,TRBV4-3,many,CASSQLGQGGETQYF,TGCGCCAGCAGCCAATTGGGACAGGGAGGAGAGACCCAGTACTTC
TRBJ2-5,TRBD2,TRBV2,-,CASKGGLARTQYF,TGTGCCAGCAAGGGGGGACTAGCGAGGACCCAGTACTTC
TRBJ1-1,-,TRBV20-1,many,CSARPPKEMGEAFF,TGCAGTGCTAGACCCCCAAAGGAAATGGGTGAAGCTTTCTTT
TRBJ2-5,-,TRBV6-1,-,CASSADLAETQYF,TGTGCCAGCAGTGCGGACCTCGCCGAGACCCAGTACTTC
TRBJ2-6,-,TRBV5-6,-,CASSSGARAVRFSGANVLTF,TGTGCCAGCAGCTCTGGGGCCCGGGCAGTCCGTTTCTCTGGGGCCAACGTCCTGACTTTC
TRBJ1-1,-,TRBV6-5,-,CASSYLLAAEAFF,TGTGCCAGCAGTTACCTTCTGGCGGCTGAAGCTTTCTTT
TRBJ1-2,TRBD1,TRBV27,many,CASSFLTPTGSVNYGYTF,TGTGCCAGCAGTTTCCTAACCCCGACAGGGTCCGTGAACTATGGCTACACCTTC
TRBJ2-7,-,TRBV20-1,few,CSAIKGGYEQYF,TGCAGTGCTATCAAGGGGGGCTACGAGCAGTACTTC
TRBJ2-7,-,TRBV10-3,many,CATALGGYEQYF,TGTGCCACCGCACTGGGGGGCTACGAGCAGTACTTC
TRBJ2-5,-,TRBV12-5,few,CASGLDLEERKTQYF,TGTGCTAGTGGATTGGACCTTGAGGAGCGGAAGACCCAGTACTTC
TRBJ2-7,-,TRBV25-1,many,CASSETGDLSGRRDF,TGTGCCAGCAGTGAGACCGGTGACCTTTCAGGGCGGCGAGACTTC
TRBJ1-2,-,TRBV6-5,-,CASSFLQGTGGYSF,TGTGCCAGCAGTTTCTTACAAGGTACGGGCGGCTACAGCTTC
TRBJ2-7,-,TRBV5-1,-,CASSLEGTRALYEQYF,TGCGCCAGCAGCTTGGAAGGGACCAGGGCCCTCTACGAGCAGTACTTC
TRBJ1-3,-,TRBV29-1,-,CSVGSQGGNTIYF,TGCAGCGTTGGTTCCCAGGGTGGAAACACCATATATTTT
TRBJ1-2,TRBD1,TRBV12-3/TRBV12-4,many,CASAETGTLGGYTF,TGTGCCAGCGCGGAGACAGGGACTCTAGGAGGCTACACCTTC
TRBJ1-2,TRBD1,TRBV20-1,many,CSAFSRQGSGYTF,TGCAGTGCTTTTTCTAGACAGGGAAGTGGCTACACCTTC
TRBJ2-7,-,TRBV19,many,CASSIGGIGAYEQYF,TGTGCCAGTAGTATAGGCGGGATCGGGGCTTACGAGCAGTACTTC
TRBJ2-6,TRBD1,TRBV10-3,-,CAISGTGGSGANVLTF,TGTGCCATCAGTGGGACAGGGGGAAGTGGGGCCAACGTCCTGACTTTC
TRBJ1-2,-,TRBV10-3,many,CAISESLTDYGYTF,TGTGCCATCAGTGAGTCCCTGACAGACTATGGCTACACCTTC
TRBJ2-7,TRBD2,TRBV28,few,CATGRAEQYF,TGTGCCACAGGGAGGGCCGAGCAGTACTTC
TRBJ2-2,TRBD1,TRBV20-1,once,CSAPRTGSTGELFF,TGCAGTGCTCCCCGGACAGGGAGCACCGGGGAGCTGTTTTTT
TRBJ1-3,-,TRBV20-1,many,CSARDPRGANTIYF,TGCAGTGCTAGAGATCCGAGGGGCGCAAACACCATATATTTT